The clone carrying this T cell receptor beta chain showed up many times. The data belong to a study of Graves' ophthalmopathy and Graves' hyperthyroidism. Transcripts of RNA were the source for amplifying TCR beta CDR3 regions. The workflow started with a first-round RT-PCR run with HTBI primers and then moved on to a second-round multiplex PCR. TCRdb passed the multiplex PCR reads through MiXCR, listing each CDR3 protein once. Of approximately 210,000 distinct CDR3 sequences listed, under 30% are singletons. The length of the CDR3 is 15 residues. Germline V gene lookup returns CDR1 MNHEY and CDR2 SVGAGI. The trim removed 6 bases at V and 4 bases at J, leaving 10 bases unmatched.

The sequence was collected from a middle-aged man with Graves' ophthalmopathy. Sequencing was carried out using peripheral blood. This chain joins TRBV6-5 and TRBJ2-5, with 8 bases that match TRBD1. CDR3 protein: CASSLGWQGAETQYF. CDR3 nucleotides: TGTGCCAGCAGCTTGGGGTGGCAGGGGGCAGAGACCCAGTACTTC.